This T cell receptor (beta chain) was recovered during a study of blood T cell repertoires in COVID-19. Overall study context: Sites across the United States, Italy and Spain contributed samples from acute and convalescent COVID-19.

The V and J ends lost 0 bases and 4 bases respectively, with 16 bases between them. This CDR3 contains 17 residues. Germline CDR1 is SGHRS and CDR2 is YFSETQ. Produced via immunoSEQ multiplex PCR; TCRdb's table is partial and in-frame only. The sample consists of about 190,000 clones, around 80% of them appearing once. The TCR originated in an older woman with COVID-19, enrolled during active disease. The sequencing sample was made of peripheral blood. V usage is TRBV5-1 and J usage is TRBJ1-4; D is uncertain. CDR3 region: CASSLAPPGSGNEKLFF. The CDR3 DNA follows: TGCGCCAGCAGCTTGGCGCCTCCGGGGAGCGGTAATGAAAAACTGTTTTTT.